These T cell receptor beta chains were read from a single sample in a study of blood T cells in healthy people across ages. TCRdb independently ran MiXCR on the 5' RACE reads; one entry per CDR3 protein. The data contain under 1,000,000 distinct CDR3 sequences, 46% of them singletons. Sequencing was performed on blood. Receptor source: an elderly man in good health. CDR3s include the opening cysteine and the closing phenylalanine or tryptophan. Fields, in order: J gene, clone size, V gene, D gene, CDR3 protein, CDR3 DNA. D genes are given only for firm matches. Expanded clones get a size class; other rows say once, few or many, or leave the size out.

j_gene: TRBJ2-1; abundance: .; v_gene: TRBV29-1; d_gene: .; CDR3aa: CSVAQGTSNEQFF; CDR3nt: TGCAGCGTTGCTCAGGGGACAAGCAATGAGCAGTTCTTC
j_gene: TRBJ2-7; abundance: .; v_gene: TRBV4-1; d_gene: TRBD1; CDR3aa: CASSQDRGRASYEQYF; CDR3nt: TGCGCCAGCAGCCAAGACAGGGGGCGAGCCTCCTACGAGCAGTACTTC
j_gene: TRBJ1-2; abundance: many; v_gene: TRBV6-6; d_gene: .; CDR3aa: CASRPPGLPIHYGYTF; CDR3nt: TGTGCCAGCAGGCCACCGGGACTCCCAATACACTATGGCTACACCTTC
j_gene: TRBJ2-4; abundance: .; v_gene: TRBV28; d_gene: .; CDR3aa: CASSPRGGIGWEQYF; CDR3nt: TGTGCCAGCAGTCCCAGGGGAGGGATCGGATGGGAGCAGTACTTC
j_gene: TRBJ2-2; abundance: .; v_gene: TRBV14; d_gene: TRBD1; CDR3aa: CASSQDRTGDSTGELFF; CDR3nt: TGTGCCAGCAGCCAAGATCGAACAGGGGATTCCACCGGGGAGCTGTTTTTT
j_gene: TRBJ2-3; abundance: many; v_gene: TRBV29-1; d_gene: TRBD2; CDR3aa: CSVGERDTDTQYF; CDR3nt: TGCAGCGTTGGAGAGCGGGACACAGATACGCAGTATTTT
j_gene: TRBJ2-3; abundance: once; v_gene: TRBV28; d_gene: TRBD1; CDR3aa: CASSPTGVEVTDTQYF; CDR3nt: TGTGCCAGCAGTCCGACAGGGGTGGAGGTCACAGATACGCAGTATTTT
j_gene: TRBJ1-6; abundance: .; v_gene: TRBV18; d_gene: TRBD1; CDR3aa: CASSPGTGGRNSPLHF; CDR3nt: TGTGCCAGCTCACCAGGGACAGGGGGAAGAAATTCACCCCTCCACTTT
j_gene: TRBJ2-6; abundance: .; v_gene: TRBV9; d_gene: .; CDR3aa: CASSPTVRTSSGANVLTF; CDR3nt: TGTGCCAGCAGCCCCACCGTAAGGACCAGCTCTGGGGCCAACGTCCTGACTTTC
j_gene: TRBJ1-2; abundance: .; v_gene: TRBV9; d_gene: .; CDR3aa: CASSVGGDAAGYTF; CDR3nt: TGTGCCAGCAGCGTAGGGGGGGATGCGGCTGGCTACACCTTC
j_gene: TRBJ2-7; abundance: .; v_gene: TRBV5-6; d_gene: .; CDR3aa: CAGSRTQSYEQYF; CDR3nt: TGTGCCGGCAGCCGGACCCAGAGCTACGAGCAGTACTTC
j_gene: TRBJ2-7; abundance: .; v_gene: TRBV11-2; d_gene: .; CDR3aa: CASSFCGRYEQYF; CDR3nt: TGTGCCAGCAGCTTCTGTGGAAGGTACGAGCAGTACTTC
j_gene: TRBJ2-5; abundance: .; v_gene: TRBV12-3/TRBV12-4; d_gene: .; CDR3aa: CASSSTGSDETQYF; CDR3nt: TGTGCCAGCAGTTCTACAGGGAGTGATGAGACCCAGTACTTC
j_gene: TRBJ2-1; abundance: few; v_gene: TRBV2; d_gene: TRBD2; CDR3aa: CASSEWGTSGRAYNEQFF; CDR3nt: TGTGCCAGCAGTGAATGGGGGACTAGCGGGAGGGCCTACAATGAGCAGTTCTTC
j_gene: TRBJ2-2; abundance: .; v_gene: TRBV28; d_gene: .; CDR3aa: CASSLAGTLDTGELFF; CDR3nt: TGTGCCAGCAGTTTAGCGGGGACCCTTGACACCGGGGAGCTGTTTTTT
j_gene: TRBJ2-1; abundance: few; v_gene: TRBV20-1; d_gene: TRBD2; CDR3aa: CSARGPSGFSEQFF; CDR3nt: TGCAGTGCTAGAGGGCCTAGCGGGTTTAGTGAGCAGTTCTTC
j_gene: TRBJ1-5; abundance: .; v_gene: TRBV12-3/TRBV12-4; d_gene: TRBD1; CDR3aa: CASTEGTDNSNQPQHF; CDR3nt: TGTGCCAGCACCGAAGGGACAGACAATAGCAATCAGCCCCAGCATTTT
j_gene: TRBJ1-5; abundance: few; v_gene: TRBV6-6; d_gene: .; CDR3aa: CASSYGSLNQPQHF; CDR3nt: TGTGCCAGCAGTTACGGTTCCCTGAATCAGCCCCAGCATTTT
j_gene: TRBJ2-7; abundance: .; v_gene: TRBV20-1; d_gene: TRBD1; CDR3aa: CSARPGTGVNEQYF; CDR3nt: TGCAGTGCTCGACCCGGGACAGGGGTCAACGAGCAGTACTTC
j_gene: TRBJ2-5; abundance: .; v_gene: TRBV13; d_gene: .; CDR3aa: CASSLRGKTQYF; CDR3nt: TGTGCCAGCAGCTTACGAGGAAAGACCCAGTACTTC
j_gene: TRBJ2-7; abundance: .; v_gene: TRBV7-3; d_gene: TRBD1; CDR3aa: CASSLSRDSSYEQYF; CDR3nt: TGTGCCAGCAGCTTATCTCGGGACAGCTCCTACGAGCAGTACTTC
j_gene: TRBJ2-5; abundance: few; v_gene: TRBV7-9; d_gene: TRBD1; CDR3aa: CASSFSSGTGQETQYF; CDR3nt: TGTGCCAGCAGCTTCTCATCCGGGACAGGACAAGAGACCCAGTACTTC
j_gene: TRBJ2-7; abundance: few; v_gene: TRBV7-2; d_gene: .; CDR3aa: CASSLVGSLYEQYF; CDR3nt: TGTGCCAGCAGCTTAGTCGGGAGTCTCTACGAGCAGTACTTC
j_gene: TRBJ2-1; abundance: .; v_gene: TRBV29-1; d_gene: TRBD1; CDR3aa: CSVGQGGNEQFF; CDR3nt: TGCAGCGTCGGACAGGGGGGCAATGAGCAGTTCTTC
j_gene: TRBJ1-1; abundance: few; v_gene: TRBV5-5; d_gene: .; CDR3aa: CASSLPMNTEAFF; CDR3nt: TGTGCCAGCAGCTTGCCGATGAACACTGAAGCTTTCTTT
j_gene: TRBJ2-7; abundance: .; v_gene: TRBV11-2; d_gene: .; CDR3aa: CASSPPVISYEQYF; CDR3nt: TGTGCCAGCAGCCCCCCCGTGATCTCCTACGAGCAGTACTTC
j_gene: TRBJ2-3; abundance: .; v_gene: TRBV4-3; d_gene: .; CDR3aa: CASSLGAGDTDTQYF; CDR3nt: TGCGCCAGCAGCCTGGGGGCGGGAGACACAGATACGCAGTATTTT
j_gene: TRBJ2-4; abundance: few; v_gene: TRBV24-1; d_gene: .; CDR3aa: CATSDFKNIQYF; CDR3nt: TGTGCCACCAGTGACTTTAAAAACATTCAGTACTTC
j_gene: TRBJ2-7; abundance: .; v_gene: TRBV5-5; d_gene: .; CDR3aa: CASSLLALAGEQYF; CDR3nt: TGTGCCAGCAGCTTATTAGCTCTAGCAGGCGAGCAGTACTTC
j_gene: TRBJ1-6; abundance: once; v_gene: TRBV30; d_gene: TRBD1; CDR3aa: CAWTTGDSYNSPLHF; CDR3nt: TGTGCCTGGACGACAGGGGACTCCTATAATTCACCCCTCCACTTT
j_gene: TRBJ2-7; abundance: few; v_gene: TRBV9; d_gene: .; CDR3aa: CASSLGGPIYEQYF; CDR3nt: TGTGCCAGCAGCTTAGGAGGGCCAATTTACGAGCAGTACTTC
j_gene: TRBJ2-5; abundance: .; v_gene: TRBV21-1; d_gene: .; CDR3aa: CASSKTPRTQETQYF; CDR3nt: TGTGCCAGCAGCAAAACTCCCAGAACCCAAGAGACCCAGTACTTC
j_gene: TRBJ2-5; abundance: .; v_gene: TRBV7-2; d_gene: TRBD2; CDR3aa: CAGSLVGSGSSETQYF; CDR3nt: TGTGCCGGCAGCTTAGTTGGTAGCGGGAGTTCTGAGACCCAGTACTTC